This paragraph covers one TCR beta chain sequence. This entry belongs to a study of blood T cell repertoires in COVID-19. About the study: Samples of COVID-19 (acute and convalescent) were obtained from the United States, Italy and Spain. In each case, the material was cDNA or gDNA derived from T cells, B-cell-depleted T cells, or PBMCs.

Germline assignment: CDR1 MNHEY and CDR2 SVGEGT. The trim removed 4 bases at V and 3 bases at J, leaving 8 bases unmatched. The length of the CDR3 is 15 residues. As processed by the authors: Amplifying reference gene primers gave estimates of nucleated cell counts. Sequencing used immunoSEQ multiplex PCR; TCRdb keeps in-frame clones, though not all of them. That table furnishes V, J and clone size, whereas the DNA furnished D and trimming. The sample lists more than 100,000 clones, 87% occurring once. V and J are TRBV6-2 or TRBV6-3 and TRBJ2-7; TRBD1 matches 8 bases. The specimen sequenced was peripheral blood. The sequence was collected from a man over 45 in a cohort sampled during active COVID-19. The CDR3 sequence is CASSSHRDRFYEQYF. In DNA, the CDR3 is TGTGCCAGCAGTTCCCACCGGGACAGGTTCTACGAGCAGTACTTC.